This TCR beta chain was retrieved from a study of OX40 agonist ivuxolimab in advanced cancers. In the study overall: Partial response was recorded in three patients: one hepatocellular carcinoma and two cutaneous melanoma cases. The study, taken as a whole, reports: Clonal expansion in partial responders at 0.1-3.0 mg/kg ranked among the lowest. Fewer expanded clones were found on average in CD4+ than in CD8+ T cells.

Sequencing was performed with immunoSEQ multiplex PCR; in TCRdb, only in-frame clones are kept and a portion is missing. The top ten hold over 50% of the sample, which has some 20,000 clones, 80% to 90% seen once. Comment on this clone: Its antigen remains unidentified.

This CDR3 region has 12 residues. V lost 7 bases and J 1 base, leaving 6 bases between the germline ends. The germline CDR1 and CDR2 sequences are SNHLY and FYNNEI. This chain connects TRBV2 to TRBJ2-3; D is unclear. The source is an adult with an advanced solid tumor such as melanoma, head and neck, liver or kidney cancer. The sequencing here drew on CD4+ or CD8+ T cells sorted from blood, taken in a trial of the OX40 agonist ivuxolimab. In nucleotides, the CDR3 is TGTGCCAGCACTCAGCGCACAGATACGCAGTATTTT. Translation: CASTQRTDTQYF.